The 21 T cell receptor beta chains below all came from one sample that was sequenced in a study of cytomegalovirus exposure and HLA in healthy donors (dated by TCRdb to about 2017). The library was generated by the immunoSEQ multiplex PCR assay. A mixture of 60 forward primers for TCR Vbeta segments and 13 reverse primers for TCR Jbeta segments was used in the multiplex PCR. TCRdb mirrors the immuneACCESS table, restricted to in-frame sequences. Some clones are absent from its copies; in checked studies, under half trace to an unresolved V gene, and the reason for the others is unknown. A total of under 200,000 clones appear in this sample, around 74% of them only once. The ten top clones hold around 2.5% of the sample. Sequencing was performed on PBMCs. The receptors come from a female donor in good health and CMV-seronegative.

This rearrangement joins TRBV11-1 to TRBJ1-1; D remains unclear. The V gene's germline CDR1 is SGHAT and CDR2 FQDESV (reference sequence). Trimming shortened V by 0 bases and J by 2 bases, and 7 bases separated the two germline ends. The CDR3 sequence is 14 residues long. The CDR3 bases are TGTGCCAGCAGCTTAGCGGAGAGAAACACTGAAGCTTTCTTT. Residues: CASSLAERNTEAFF.

V is TRBV19 and J is TRBJ2-1, with 7 positions matching TRBD2. Germline assignment: CDR1 LNHDA and CDR2 SQIVND (reference sequence). Germline trimming cut 7 bases from V and 0 bases from J; bases unmatched to any gene: 12. The CDR3 is made up of 17 amino acids. CDR3 protein: CASNPTSPATSYNEQFF. DNA of the CDR3: TGTGCCAGTAACCCGACTAGCCCAGCGACCTCCTACAATGAGCAGTTCTTC.

The chain uses TRBV27 and TRBJ1-3; weak D call: TRBD1 (5 bases). CDR3 length: 17 residues. Germline V gene sequence: CDR1 MNHEY, CDR2 SMNVEV (reference sequence). Trimming cost V 2 bases and J 4 bases, with 18 bases left between them. The CDR3 loop reads CASSLRGVGSSGNTIYF. Written as DNA, the CDR3 is TGTGCCAGCAGTTTAAGGGGTGTGGGGTCTTCGGGAAACACCATATATTTT.

A few counts support this clone. The rearrangement joins TRBV6-6 to TRBJ2-7; 8 positions agree with TRBD2. Per germline, CDR1 MNHNY and CDR2 SVGAGI (reference sequence). J lost 5 bases, V lost 6 bases, and 9 bases had no gene match. The CDR3 covers 14 residues. CDR3 sequence (DNA): TGTGCCAGCAGCCCCGGGGCGGGGGGCAACGAGCAGTACTTC. This translates into CASSPGAGGNEQYF.

In this sample, this clone turned up once. The chain joins TRBV19 to TRBJ2-2, with 11 bases that match TRBD2. Looked up from germline, CDR1 is LNHDA and CDR2 is SQIVND (reference sequence). This CDR3 is built from 18 residues. V trimming: 5 bases; J trimming: 5 bases; junction bases outside the gene matches: 13. The CDR3, as DNA: TGTGCCAGTAGTCCATTGACTAGCGGGGAGTTCGGGACCGGGGAGCTGTTTTTT. This translates into CASSPLTSGEFGTGELFF.

The genes are TRBV15 and TRBJ1-3; D unresolved. CDR3 size: 15 residues. CDR1 is LNHNV, CDR2 YYDKDF, per germline (reference sequence). V was shortened by 5 bases and J by 2 bases, with 13 bases between the two germline ends. CDR3 protein: CATSANGAPGNTIYF. CDR3 DNA sequence: TGTGCCACCAGCGCCAATGGTGCGCCTGGAAACACCATATATTTT.

This clone was detected a few times. This chain uses TRBV4-3 with TRBJ1-1; no clear D. V gave up 0 bases and J gave up 4 bases, with 6 bases separating them. Germline values: CDR1 LGHNA, CDR2 YSLEER. This CDR3 is 13 amino acids long. CDR3 nucleotide sequence: TGCGCCAGCAGCCAAGAGTGGAGCACTGAAGCTTTCTTT. Its protein is CASSQEWSTEAFF.

The chain recombines TRBV4-2 with TRBJ2-1; 10 bases fit TRBD2. Trimming removed 0 bases from V and 7 bases from J; junction bases left unmatched: 6. From germline, CDR1 is LGHNA and CDR2 YNFKEQ. The length of the CDR3 is 16 residues. For the CDR3, the DNA is TGTGCCAGCAGCCAAGATGGCCCACTAGCGGGGAATGAGCAGTTCTTC. Translated: CASSQDGPLAGNEQFF.

This clone was counted once. This chain uses TRBV10-3 with TRBJ1-5, with TRBD1 as a possible D gene (6 bases). V lost 0 bases and J lost 2, with 20 bases in between. The CDR3 sequence is 19 residues long. The V gene's germline CDR1 is ENHRY and CDR2 SYGVKD. CDR3: CAISESRVQGPFGNQPQHF. In DNA, the CDR3 is TGTGCCATCAGTGAGTCGAGAGTCCAGGGGCCCTTCGGCAATCAGCCCCAGCATTTT.

This clone was seen a few times. The chain is built from TRBV7-6 and TRBJ2-1; a weak D match, TRBD2 (6 bases). The CDR3 consists of 16 residues. From germline, CDR1 is SGHVS and CDR2 FNYEAQ. V shed 4 bases and J shed 5 bases, with 18 bases lying between them. CDR3 residues: CASSSQSRGTHNEQFF. The CDR3 coding sequence is TGTGCCAGCAGCTCCCAGAGCCGGGGGACCCACAATGAGCAGTTCTTC. The whole variable domain, remainder taken from reference TRBV7-6 and TRBJ2-1, is GAGVSQSPRYKVTKRGQDVALRCDPISGHVSLYWYRQALGQGPEFLTYFNYEAQQDKSGLPNDRFSAERPEGSISTLTIQRTEQRDSAMYRCASSSQSRGTHNEQFFGPGTRLTVL.

CDR3 region: CASSHTGTRGTDTQYF. Here the CDR3 DNA reads TGCGCCAGCAGCCACACCGGGACTAGAGGTACAGATACGCAGTATTTT. This chain joins TRBV5-1 and TRBJ2-3; 8 bases line up with TRBD2. Germline values: CDR1 SGHRS, CDR2 YFSETQ. Trimming cost V 4 bases and J 3 bases; bases outside gene matches: 10. CDR3 length: 16 amino acids.

The genes are TRBV10-3 and TRBJ2-5; 9 bases agree with TRBD1. This CDR3 has 15 residues. Germline V CDR1 and CDR2: ENHRY, SYGVKD. V trimming: 6 bases; J trimming: 2 bases; junction bases outside the gene matches: 7. DNA for the CDR3: TGTGCCATCAGCGGCGGACAGGGGCGACAAGAGACCCAGTACTTC. The encoded protein is CAISGGQGRQETQYF.

The chain combines TRBV28 with TRBJ1-1; TRBD1 is a possible D gene (6 bases). This CDR3 has 16 residues. Germline V gene lookup returns CDR1 MDHEN and CDR2 SYDVKM. Deletions cut 6 bases from V and 0 bases from J, with 17 bases between. The CDR3 is CASRTRGFHMNTEAFF. The CDR3 DNA reads TGTGCCAGCAGAACCAGGGGCTTTCACATGAACACTGAAGCTTTCTTT.

V is TRBV11-2 and J is TRBJ2-5; TRBD2 matches at 7 bases. With 2 bases clipped from V and 4 bases from J, the junction kept 10 bases outside the gene matches. Germline CDR1 is SGHAT and CDR2 is FQNNGV. The CDR3 extends over 16 amino acids. CDR3 DNA sequence: TGTGCCAGCAGCTTACCCCCCCAGCGGGACCCAGAGACCCAGTACTTC. It codes for CASSLPPQRDPETQYF.

This sequence joins TRBV2 and TRBJ2-7; 12 nucleotides agree with TRBD2. There are 15 residues in the CDR3. J lost 2 bases, V lost 3 bases, and 2 bases had no gene match. The germline V gene has CDR1 SNHLY and CDR2 FYNNEI. CDR3 protein: CASSDSSGGAYEQYF. The CDR3 DNA follows: TGTGCCAGCAGTGACTCTAGCGGGGGGGCCTACGAGCAGTACTTC.

In its sample, this clone was seen a few times. The chain uses TRBV15 and TRBJ1-5; 9 positions match TRBD1. V shed 4 bases and J 3 bases; nucleotides not matched to a gene: 13. Germline CDR1 is LNHNV and CDR2 is YYDKDF (reference sequence). This CDR3 has 18 amino acids. Written as DNA, the CDR3 is TGTGCCACCAGCACACCGGGACAGGGAATATGGAACAATCAGCCCCAGCATTTT. Translating it yields CATSTPGQGIWNNQPQHF.

The chain links TRBV11-2 to TRBJ2-7; 8 bases agree with TRBD2. The CDR3 length is 14 residues. With 5 bases clipped from V and 3 bases from J, the junction kept 6 bases outside the gene matches. The germline V gene has CDR1 SGHAT and CDR2 FQNNGV. CDR3 DNA: TGTGCCAGCAGCCCAGCGGGGGCCCTCTACGAGCAGTACTTC. This sequence encodes CASSPAGALYEQYF.

V usage is TRBV6-5 and J usage is TRBJ1-6; TRBD1 matches 9 bases. The germline V gene encodes CDR1 MNHEY and CDR2 SVGAGI. J was trimmed by 7 bases and V by 6 bases; bases with no gene match: 7. The CDR3 totals 15 residues. This CDR3 reads CASRNDRGVNSPLHF. In DNA form, the CDR3 reads TGTGCCAGCAGGAACGACAGGGGGGTGAATTCACCCCTCCACTTT.

The gene calls are TRBV7-8 and TRBJ2-7, with 7 bases fitting TRBD1. The CDR3 extends over 15 amino acids. The ends lost 3 bases at V and 6 bases at J; junction bases unmatched: 11. CDR1 and CDR2 (germline): SGHVS, FQNEAQ. CDR3 region: CASSFLGQETAEQYF. CDR3 coding DNA: TGTGCCAGCAGCTTCCTTGGACAGGAAACGGCCGAGCAGTACTTC.

The gene calls are TRBV29-1 and TRBJ2-5, with TRBD1 matching over 7 bases. The ends lost 2 bases at V and 5 bases at J; junction bases unmatched: 8. CDR3 length: 14 amino acids. Germline CDR1 is SQVTM and CDR2 is ANQGSEA. The CDR3 DNA reads TGCAGCGTTGAATCGAGGGGGCGGGTTGAGACCCAGTACTTC. Its protein is CSVESRGRVETQYF.

The V and J genes are TRBV7-6 and TRBJ2-3; 8 nucleotides agree with TRBD2. The germline V gene has CDR1 SGHVS and CDR2 FNYEAQ. V trimming: 5 bases; J trimming: 0 bases; junction bases outside the gene matches: 4. The CDR3 has 15 amino acids. This CDR3 reads CASSLSGSSTDTQYF. The CDR3 DNA is TGTGCCAGCAGCCTAAGCGGGAGTAGCACAGATACGCAGTATTTT.